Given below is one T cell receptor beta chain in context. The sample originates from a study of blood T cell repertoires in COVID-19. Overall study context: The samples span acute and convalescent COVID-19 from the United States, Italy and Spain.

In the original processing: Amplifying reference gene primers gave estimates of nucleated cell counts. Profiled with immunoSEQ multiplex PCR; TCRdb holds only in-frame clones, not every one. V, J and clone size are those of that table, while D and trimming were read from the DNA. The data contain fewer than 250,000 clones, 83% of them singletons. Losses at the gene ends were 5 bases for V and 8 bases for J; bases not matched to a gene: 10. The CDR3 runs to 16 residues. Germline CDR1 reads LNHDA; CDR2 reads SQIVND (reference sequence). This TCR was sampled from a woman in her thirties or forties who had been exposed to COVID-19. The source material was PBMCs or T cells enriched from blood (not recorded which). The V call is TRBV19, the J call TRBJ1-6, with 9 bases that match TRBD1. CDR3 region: CASSVSGQGGDSPLHF. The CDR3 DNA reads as TGTGCCAGTAGTGTCTCGGGACAGGGTGGTGATTCACCCCTCCACTTT.